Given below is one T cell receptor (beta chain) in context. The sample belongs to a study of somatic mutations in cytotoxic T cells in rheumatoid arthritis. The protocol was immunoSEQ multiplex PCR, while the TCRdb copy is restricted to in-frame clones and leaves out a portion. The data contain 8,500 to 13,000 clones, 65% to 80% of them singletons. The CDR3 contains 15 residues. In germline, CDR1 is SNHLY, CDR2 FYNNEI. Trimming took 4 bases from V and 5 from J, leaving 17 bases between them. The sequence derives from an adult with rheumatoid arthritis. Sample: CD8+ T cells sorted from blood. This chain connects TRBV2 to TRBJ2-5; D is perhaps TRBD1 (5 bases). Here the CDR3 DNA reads TGTGCCAGCAGTGCATCATTTGCAGGGCAGGAGACCCAGTACTTC. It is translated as CASSASFAGQETQYF.